This is a list of T cell receptor beta chains from one sample in a study of regulatory T cells in long-lasting Graves disease. TCRdb reanalysed the multiplex PCR reads using MiXCR and keeps one entry per CDR3 protein. The sample has 300,000 to 400,000 distinct CDR3 sequences, about 16% seen once; the top ten hold approximately 22%. The sequencing here drew on peripheral blood mononuclear cells (PBMCs), taken at new diagnosis, from a patient treated with antithyroid drugs. All receptors come from a female donor with Graves disease. Both conserved end residues are part of each CDR3. D genes are given only for firm matches. Expanded clones get a size class; other rows say once, few or many, or leave the size out.

j_call clone_size d_call v_call cdr3_nt cdr3_aa
TRBJ2-7 NA NA TRBV30 TGTGCCTGGAGTTCCCCGGGACTTGGGGGTTACGAGCAGTACTTC CAWSSPGLGGYEQYF
TRBJ2-7 few NA TRBV29-1 TGCAGCGTTGAAGAAGCGAAGGCAAGCTCCTACGAGCAGTACTTC CSVEEAKASSYEQYF
TRBJ2-5 many TRBD2 TRBV7-2 TGTGCCAGCAGCTTAGCCGGGACTAGCGGGGGGATCGGGGAGACCCAGTACTTC CASSLAGTSGGIGETQYF
TRBJ2-3 many TRBD1 TRBV7-2 TGTGCCAGCAGTAACGACAGGGGTGCTAGCACAGATACGCAGTATTTT CASSNDRGASTDTQYF
TRBJ2-7 many TRBD2 TRBV12-3/TRBV12-4 TGTGCCAGCCGGACTAGCGGCCTTTACGAGCAGTACTTC CASRTSGLYEQYF
TRBJ2-7 many NA TRBV5-1 TGCGCCAGCAGCTTGACAGGCGCCTACGAGCAGTACTTC CASSLTGAYEQYF
TRBJ1-3 NA NA TRBV2 TGTGCCAGCAGTCCCAAGCCCTTATCCTCTGGAAACACCATATATTTT CASSPKPLSSGNTIYF
TRBJ1-1 many TRBD1 TRBV12-3/TRBV12-4 TGTGCCAGCAGCCGGGACAGGAGGGGGAACACTGAAGCTTTCTTT CASSRDRRGNTEAFF
TRBJ2-1 many NA TRBV7-3 TGTGCCAGCAGCTTAAGTGCGAATGAGCAGTTCTTC CASSLSANEQFF
TRBJ1-1 many NA TRBV14 TGTGCCAGCAGCCAAGATGGGGCAGCCCTGACTGAAGCTTTCTTT CASSQDGAALTEAFF
TRBJ2-2 NA NA TRBV20-1 TGCAGTGCGGTTGGGACCTCCGGGGCCACCGGGGAGCTGTTTTTT CSAVGTSGATGELFF
TRBJ2-1 many NA TRBV30 TGTGCCTGGTACCGGGTCGGGAATGAGCAGTTCTTC CAWYRVGNEQFF
TRBJ2-7 few NA TRBV20-1 TGCAGTGCTTCGGGTGGACAGAGGTCCTACGAGCAGTACTTC CSASGGQRSYEQYF
TRBJ2-3 many TRBD2 TRBV7-2 TGTGCCAGCAGCAAGCCCGCTAGCGGGGGCACAGATACGCAGTATTTT CASSKPASGGTDTQYF
TRBJ1-5 few NA TRBV10-3 TGTGCCATCAGTGACCGGGCGGGTCAGCCCCAGCATTTT CAISDRAGQPQHF
TRBJ2-7 NA NA TRBV18 TGTGCCAGCTCCTTCGAGGAAGGAAAGGGCGAGCAGTACTTC CASSFEEGKGEQYF
TRBJ2-2 many NA TRBV12-3/TRBV12-4 TGTGCCAGCAGCCCCATGGGGGTGGGGGAGCTGTTTTTT CASSPMGVGELFF
TRBJ1-1 few NA TRBV12-3/TRBV12-4 TGTGCCAGCAGTTCTACAGATACGAACACTGAAGCTTTCTTT CASSSTDTNTEAFF
TRBJ2-7 few NA TRBV27 TGTGCCACCCTCTACTGCAGGGACGAGCAGTACTTC CATLYCRDEQYF
TRBJ2-4 many NA TRBV5-6 TGTGCCAGCAGCTTGGCGACGGAAAACATTCAGTACTTC CASSLATENIQYF
TRBJ2-1 few NA TRBV18 TGTGCCAGCTCACCGGGCGAAGAGTACAATGAGCAGTTCTTC CASSPGEEYNEQFF
TRBJ2-7 many TRBD1 TRBV6-5 TGTGCCAGCAGTTACTCGGACAGGTTGGAGCAGTACTTC CASSYSDRLEQYF
TRBJ1-4 NA TRBD1 TRBV5-4 TGTGCCAGCAGCGCGACAGGGGCTAATGAAAAACTGTTTTTT CASSATGANEKLFF
TRBJ2-1 many NA TRBV20-1 TGCAGTGCTAGAAATCAGGGAGGAGAGCAGTTCTTC CSARNQGGEQFF
TRBJ2-6 NA NA TRBV7-2 TGTGCCAGCAGCTTAAGGGCAGGGGCCTTCTCTGGGGCCAACGTCCTGACTTTC CASSLRAGAFSGANVLTF
TRBJ2-5 NA TRBD2 TRBV7-3 TGTGCCAGCAGCCCGGGGGGGGCGCGGGAGACCCAGTACTTC CASSPGGARETQYF
TRBJ2-7 many TRBD1 TRBV7-9 TGTGCCAGCAGACAGCCGGGACAGGGTTCTATAGCGTACTTC CASRQPGQGSIAYF
TRBJ1-4 NA NA TRBV15 TGTGCCACCAGCAGAGATGGGCAGATTAATGAAAAACTGTTTTTT CATSRDGQINEKLFF
TRBJ2-1 many NA TRBV11-2 TGTGCCAGCGGTAAACCCTACAATGAGCAGTTCTTC CASGKPYNEQFF
TRBJ2-5 few NA TRBV5-1 TGCGCCAGCAGCTCCGGGAGTTCAGAGACCCAGTACTTC CASSSGSSETQYF
TRBJ1-1 many NA TRBV7-9 TGTGCCAGCAGCTTGGGAGGGACCACTGAAGCTTTCTTT CASSLGGTTEAFF
TRBJ2-1 many NA TRBV3-1 TGTGCCAGCAGCCGGAGAAATGAGCAGTTCTTC CASSRRNEQFF
TRBJ2-2 many NA TRBV7-9 TGTGCCAGCAGACTCTATCTTATGGGAACCGGGGAGCTGTTTTTT CASRLYLMGTGELFF
TRBJ1-1 many NA TRBV5-1 TGCGCCAGCAGCCCCGGCTGGGGGACCAACACTGAAGCTTTCTTT CASSPGWGTNTEAFF
TRBJ1-1 many NA TRBV12-5 TGTGCTAGTGGTTTGAACTTTCTCACTGAAGCTTTCTTT CASGLNFLTEAFF
TRBJ1-2 few NA TRBV7-2 TGTGCCAGCAGCTTACCCCCTTCAGGGGTTAATGGCTACACCTTC CASSLPPSGVNGYTF
TRBJ1-1 many NA TRBV12-3/TRBV12-4 TGTGCCAGCAGTCTCGGCGGGTCCGGGGACACTGAAGCTTTCTTT CASSLGGSGDTEAFF